This T cell receptor (beta chain) was profiled in a study of pediatric ulcerative colitis. General study results and limits: A couple of rectal CDR3 clonotypes occurred in all ulcerative colitis patients. Rectal repertoires separated controls, mild-moderate and acute severe colitis.

The CDR3 sequence is 13 residues long. Germline CDR1 reads SGHDN; CDR2 reads FVKESK. The V end was cut by 4 bases, the J end by 6 bases, with 11 bases between. This clone was recorded only once. Its antigen remains unknown. Sequencing depth was up to 500,000 reads per sample. Profiling relied on immunoSEQ multiplex PCR, and the TCRdb table lists in-frame clones only, not all of them. The sample includes 30,000 to 40,000 clones, roughly 78% of them seen just once. What was sequenced was blood. The receptor was isolated from a boy aged 5 to 17 with severe ulcerative colitis. The V call is TRBV14, the J call TRBJ2-3; D is unresolved. The CDR3 region is CASSLSGPDTQYF. The DNA of the CDR3 is TGTGCCAGCAGCCTATCGGGCCCGGATACGCAGTATTTT.